The present entry profiles one TCR beta chain with its context. Its specificity is not known. This record comes from a study of lymphopenia after photon versus proton radiotherapy. General study findings and limits: Survival link was tested only in deceased patients; proton benefit remains a possibility. A bigger post-nadir fall in TCR diversity correlated inversely with survival time in deceased patients. Post-nadir diversity loss with photons came from oligoclonal expansion, particularly CD8+ Temra cells. Relative stability marked proton patients; photon patients lost diversity and naive cells.

Sequencing was performed with immunoSEQ multiplex PCR; in TCRdb, only in-frame clones are kept and a portion is missing. The sample includes tens of thousands of clones, 87% of them seen just once. The CDR3 length is 12 residues. Germline V CDR1 and CDR2: SGHTA, FQGNSA. Trimming took 4 bases from V and 6 from J, leaving 6 bases between them. The material sequenced was peripheral blood, taken from a patient treated with proton-based radiotherapy. The TCR was taken from a man at least 80 years old with esophageal cancer. The V call is TRBV7-2, the J call TRBJ2-2, with D unresolved. CDR3 loop: CASSSSSGELFF. The CDR3 coding sequence is TGTGCCAGCAGCTCCTCCTCCGGGGAGCTGTTTTTT.